This passage covers 31 T cell receptor beta chains from one sample sequenced in a study of T cell repertoires in cytomegalovirus infection. No antigen is known for these receptors. TCRdb re-analysed the reads in MiXCR, keeping a single row per CDR3 protein. The table shows about 310,000 distinct CDR3 sequences, with approximately 25% occurring only once. Here the sequenced sample was cultured PBMCs, taken from culture after CMV antigen stimulation. Source of these receptors: a human donor in good health (CMV status not recorded). Some clones in this sample may be carry-over from other donors' samples.

Only a few counts were recorded for this clonotype. The rearrangement uses TRBV11-1 and TRBJ2-6; 13 bases fit TRBD2. Trimming took 6 bases from V and 0 from J; bases not matched to a gene: 11. The germline V gene has CDR1 SGHAT and CDR2 FQDESV (reference sequence). The CDR3 runs 20 residues. In DNA form, the CDR3 reads TGTGCCAGCAGGGCGAGCGACTGGACTAGCGGGGGCTCTGGGGCCAACGTCCTGACTTTC. This translates into CASRASDWTSGGSGANVLTF.

This clonotype was recorded a few times. The chain couples TRBV12-3 or TRBV12-4 to TRBJ2-1, with 11 bases fitting TRBD2. The CDR3 totals 17 residues. J was trimmed by 0 bases and V by 7 bases; bases with no gene match: 8. CDR3 coding DNA: TGTGCCAGCACCCTACAACTAGCGGGAGTCTCCTACAATGAGCAGTTCTTC. This codes for CASTLQLAGVSYNEQFF.

This clonotype occurred a few times. The genes are TRBV6-6 and TRBJ2-1, with TRBD2 as a possible D gene (5 bases). Germline V gives CDR1 MNHNY, CDR2 SVGAGI (reference sequence). V dropped 0 bases and J dropped 1 base, with 10 bases sitting between them. CDR3 length equals 16 residues. CDR3 in amino acids: CASSYSVGVSYNEQFF. The DNA of the CDR3 is TGTGCCAGCAGTTACTCGGTGGGAGTGTCCTACAATGAGCAGTTCTTC.

There are many counts of this clonotype. The rearrangement links TRBV7-2 to TRBJ2-1; TRBD2 aligns across 9 bases. Germline V CDR1 and CDR2: SGHTA, FQGNSA. This CDR3 is built from 16 residues. Losses at the gene ends were 5 bases for V and 2 bases for J; bases not matched to a gene: 7. The CDR3 protein is CASSRNGGRAYNEQFF. The CDR3 coding sequence is TGTGCCAGCAGCCGGAACGGCGGGAGGGCCTACAATGAGCAGTTCTTC.

V and J are TRBV6-6 and TRBJ2-7, with a tentative D call TRBD2 (5 bases). Per the germline V gene, CDR1 is MNHNY and CDR2 is SVGAGI (reference sequence). The CDR3 covers 16 residues. The V gene lost 2 bases and the J gene lost 3 bases, with 17 bases spanning the gap. The CDR3 coding sequence is TGTGCCAGCAGTTACGACGCGGAGGCCGATTTCTACGAGCAGTACTTC. Protein: CASSYDAEADFYEQYF.

The chain uses TRBV6-2 or TRBV6-3 and TRBJ2-4; D may be TRBD2 (6 bases). Trimming pared 2 bases from V and 0 bases from J, leaving 8 bases between. Germline values: CDR1 MNHEY, CDR2 SVGEGT. The CDR3 is 15 residues long. CDR3 nucleotide sequence: TGTGCCAGCAGTTACGGAGGGATAGCCAAAAACATTCAGTACTTC. It encodes CASSYGGIAKNIQYF.

The V call is TRBV28, the J call TRBJ1-2, with 8 bases matching TRBD1. CDR1 is MDHEN, CDR2 SYDVKM, per germline. The CDR3 has 15 amino acids. The J segment lost 7 bases and the V segment lost 5 bases, leaving 12 bases of the junction unmatched. The CDR3 sequence: CASSLGQGTAGGYTF. The CDR3 coding sequence is TGTGCCAGCAGTCTAGGACAGGGCACGGCGGGTGGCTACACCTTC.

This clonotype was observed a handful of times. V is TRBV27 and J is TRBJ2-7; a possible D gene is TRBD2 (5 bases). The CDR3 loop spans 15 amino acids. Germline V gene lookup returns CDR1 MNHEY and CDR2 SMNVEV (reference sequence). V was shortened by 6 bases and J by 3 bases, with 18 bases between the two germline ends. The CDR3 loop is CASSLSGGGLYEQYV. The CDR3 nucleotides read TGTGCCAGCAGCTTAAGCGGCGGCGGTCTCTACGAGCAGTACGTC.

The V call is TRBV11-2, the J call TRBJ2-2; the match to TRBD1 covers 7 bases. Germline CDR1 is SGHAT and CDR2 is FQNNGV. The CDR3 has 14 residues. The ends lost 5 bases at V and 6 bases at J; junction bases unmatched: 6. The CDR3 DNA reads as TGTGCCAGCAGCAAGACAGGGATCGCCGGGGAGCTGTTTTTT. This translates into CASSKTGIAGELFF.

The V and J genes are TRBV28 and TRBJ2-1; tentative D call: TRBD2 (6 bases). V was cut by 9 bases and J by 0 bases, with 12 bases left in between. Germline CDR1 and CDR2: MDHEN and SYDVKM. The CDR3 extends over 14 amino acids. CDR3 in amino acids: CASSGLSSYNEQFF. DNA for the CDR3: TGTGCCAGTAGCGGTTTAAGCTCCTACAATGAGCAGTTCTTC.

The chain links TRBV11-2 to TRBJ2-4; D is ambiguous. The ends were cut back, 3 bases at V and 6 bases at J, with 9 bases in the middle. The CDR3 is made up of 13 amino acids. Germline-derived CDR1 and CDR2 are SGHAT and FQNNGV. The CDR3 sequence is CASSFETTNIQYF. The CDR3 DNA follows: TGTGCCAGCAGCTTTGAAACCACAAACATTCAGTACTTC.

V and J are TRBV27 and TRBJ1-1; 8 nucleotides align to TRBD1. This CDR3 spans 13 amino acids. V shed 3 bases and J 7 bases; nucleotides not matched to a gene: 4. Germline V lookup: CDR1 MNHEY, CDR2 SMNVEV (reference sequence). The CDR3: CASSFLQGVEAFF. For the CDR3, the DNA is TGTGCCAGCAGTTTCCTACAGGGGGTTGAAGCTTTCTTT.

V usage is TRBV4-1 and J usage is TRBJ2-1, with D tentatively TRBD1 or TRBD2 (5 bases each). The CDR3 loop spans 13 amino acids. The V end lost 0 bases, the J end lost 8 bases, and 8 bases lay between the germline ends. The germline gives CDR1 MGHRA, CDR2 YSYEKL. CDR3 DNA: TGCGCCAGCAGCCAAGATTGGGACGATGAGCAGTTCTTC. Translated: CASSQDWDDEQFF.

The chain couples TRBV7-3 to TRBJ1-3, with D uncertain. Deletions cut 8 bases from V and 0 bases from J, with 8 bases between. The length of the CDR3 is 13 residues. Germline V gene sequence: CDR1 SGHTA, CDR2 FQGTGA. In DNA, the CDR3 is TGTGCCAGCGGCAGCAGCTCTGGAAACACCATATATTTT. Translation gives CASGSSSGNTIYF.

J is TRBJ2-1 and V is TRBV7-2; D is uncertain. V was cut by 2 bases and J by 0 bases, with 8 bases left in between. Germline CDR1 reads SGHTA; CDR2 reads FQGNSA. The CDR3 totals 15 residues. DNA for the CDR3: TGTGCCAGCAGCTTAAAGTGGGGCTCCTACAATGAGCAGTTCTTC. Protein product: CASSLKWGSYNEQFF.

J is TRBJ2-7 and V is TRBV18; weak D call: TRBD2 (6 bases). The germline V gene has CDR1 KGHSH and CDR2 LQKENI. The CDR3 has 13 amino acids. The V and J ends lost 5 bases and 3 bases respectively, with 11 bases between them. This CDR3 is CASSSGVNYEQYV. CDR3 coding DNA: TGTGCCAGCTCATCGGGGGTGAACTACGAGCAGTACGTC.

This clonotype was detected a few times. V and J are TRBV7-9 and TRBJ2-2; TRBD2 is a possible D gene (5 bases). The CDR3 covers 16 residues. V shed 5 bases and J shed 6 bases, with 19 bases lying between them. The germline V gene encodes CDR1 SEHNR and CDR2 FQNEAQ (reference sequence). CDR3 in DNA: TGTGCCAGCAGCCCAAGCGGTCTAGTAAAGGCCGGGGAGCTGTTTTTT. Amino acid sequence: CASSPSGLVKAGELFF.

V usage is TRBV15 and J usage is TRBJ2-7; the D gene is possibly TRBD2 (5 bases). V lost 5 bases and J 0 bases, leaving 11 bases between the germline ends. The CDR3 length is 14 residues. Per germline, CDR1 LNHNV and CDR2 YYDKDF (reference sequence). CDR3 sequence (DNA): TGTGCCACCAGCGTCGACCGGGGCTCCTACGAGCAGTACGTC. Amino acids: CATSVDRGSYEQYV.

In its sample, this clonotype was seen a few times. The CDR3 DNA follows: TGTGCCAGCAGCCTTACCGGGCCAAAAAACATTCAGTACTTC. Its protein is CASSLTGPKNIQYF. The J gene is TRBJ2-4, the V gene TRBV5-6; no reliable D call. The CDR3 spans 14 residues. Looked up from germline, CDR1 is SGHDT and CDR2 is YYEEEE. The germline V and J ends were trimmed by 4 bases and 4 bases, with 12 bases remaining between them.

The V call is TRBV11-2, the J call TRBJ2-7, with D tentatively TRBD1 or TRBD2 (5 bases each). The V end lost 5 bases, the J end lost 3 bases, and 14 bases lay between the germline ends. This CDR3 has 14 residues. Germline-derived CDR1 and CDR2 are SGHAT and FQNNGV. The chain's CDR3 is CASSPGALSYEQYF. CDR3 bases: TGTGCCAGCAGCCCCGGGGCTCTCAGCTACGAGCAGTACTTC.

V and J are TRBV7-9 and TRBJ1-2; D is possibly TRBD1 (6 bases). V was pared by 3 bases and J by 10 bases, with 12 bases between. CDR3 length equals 12 residues. The V gene's germline CDR1 is SEHNR and CDR2 FQNEAQ (reference sequence). For the CDR3, the DNA is TGTGCCAGCAGCTTTAATCGACAGGACTACACCTTC. The encoded protein is CASSFNRQDYTF. Full variable domain (rest looked up from reference TRBV7-9 and TRBJ1-2): DTGVSQNPRHKITKRGQNVTFRCDPISEHNRLYWYRQTLGQGPEFLTYFQNEAQLEKSRLLSDRFSAERPKGSFSTLEIQRTEQGDSAMYLCASSFNRQDYTFGSGTRLTVV.

This clonotype has more than one count but fewer than ten. V and J are TRBV20-1 and TRBJ1-1, with a weak D call TRBD1 (6 bases). Germline CDR1 and CDR2: DFQATT and SNEGSKA (reference sequence). V gave up 3 bases and J gave up 5 bases, with 16 bases separating them. The CDR3 spans 14 residues. DNA of the CDR3: TGCAGTGCTAGTGCACAGGGAGTAGGTACTGAAGCTTTCTTT. Its protein is CSASAQGVGTEAFF.

In its sample, this clonotype was seen many times. The chain recombines TRBV7-2 with TRBJ1-2; D is unresolved. The CDR3 length is 14 residues. Per the germline V gene, CDR1 is SGHTA and CDR2 is FQGNSA. Trimming cost V 5 bases and J 2 bases, with 12 bases left between them. CDR3 nucleotides: TGTGCCAGCAGCCCCCGGGCGGGAAACTATGGCTACACCTTC. It encodes CASSPRAGNYGYTF.

This clonotype turned up a few times. The chain couples TRBV28 to TRBJ2-2; 9 positions agree with TRBD1. The V segment lost 6 bases and the J segment 4 bases; nucleotides outside the gene matches: 12. This CDR3 is built from 17 residues. The germline gives CDR1 MDHEN, CDR2 SYDVKM. In DNA, the CDR3 is TGTGCCAGCAGAGGACCACAGGGGGCAGGAGGCACCGGGGAGCTGTTTTTT. Translated, it gives CASRGPQGAGGTGELFF.

This clonotype occurred a few times. The chain uses TRBV30 and TRBJ1-3; a possible D gene is TRBD1 (6 bases). Germline CDR1 GTSNPN, CDR2 SVGIG (reference sequence). The ends were cut back, 2 bases at V and 2 bases at J, with 13 bases in the middle. The CDR3 length is 15 residues. CDR3 in DNA: TGTGCCTGGAGTTTCGGAGCAGGGGCTGGAAACACCATATATTTT. Its protein is CAWSFGAGAGNTIYF.

To note about this clonotype: This may be a read error, as it is one base from a much larger clone. CDR3 in amino acids: CASSSYMNTEAFF. In DNA, the CDR3 is TGTGCCAGCAGCTCCTACATGAACACTGAAGCTTTCTTT. V gene TRBV7-2 combines with J gene TRBJ1-1; unclear D gene. The CDR3 is made up of 13 amino acids. Trimming shortened V by 4 bases and J by 0 bases, and 6 bases separated the two germline ends. Germline V gene sequence: CDR1 SGHTA, CDR2 FQGNSA. Filled out from reference TRBV7-2 and TRBJ1-1, the complete variable domain reads GAGVSQSPSNKVTEKGKDVELRCDPISGHTALYWYRQSLGQGLEFLIYFQGNSAPDKSGLPSDRFSAERTGGSVSTLTIQRTQQEDSAVYLCASSSYMNTEAFFGQGTRLTVV.

The chain recombines TRBV12-3 or TRBV12-4 with TRBJ2-3; the D is unclear. The CDR3 is made up of 12 amino acids. The V and J ends lost 6 bases and 3 bases respectively, with 7 bases between them. CDR3: CASRQETDTQYF. For the CDR3, the DNA is TGTGCCAGCAGGCAAGAGACAGATACGCAGTATTTT.

Only a few counts were recorded for this clonotype. The chain is built from TRBV6-1 and TRBJ2-3; 8 bases are a match to TRBD2. The CDR3 spans 15 residues. Trimming at V came to 7 bases and at J to 2 bases, leaving 8 bases not matched to a gene. Germline V gene lookup returns CDR1 MNHNS and CDR2 SASEGT. The CDR3 sequence is CASTGLDYLTDTQYF. The DNA of the CDR3 is TGTGCCAGCACGGGACTAGACTATCTCACAGATACGCAGTATTTT.

This chain uses TRBV6-2 or TRBV6-3 with TRBJ2-2; D is tentatively TRBD1 or TRBD2 (6 bases each). Germline V gene sequence: CDR1 MNHEY, CDR2 SVGEGT. Trimming pared 2 bases from V and 4 bases from J, leaving 8 bases between. The CDR3 contains 14 residues. CDR3 sequence (DNA): TGTGCCAGCAGTTACGGAGGGGGCACCGGGGAGCTGTTTTTT. Translating gives CASSYGGGTGELFF.

This clonotype showed up just a few times. The chain has TRBV19 and TRBJ2-1; D is perhaps TRBD1 (5 bases). This CDR3 has 14 amino acids. Germline-derived CDR1 and CDR2 are LNHDA and SQIVND (reference sequence). The V end lost 3 bases, the J end lost 8 bases, and 14 bases lay between the germline ends. The CDR3: CASSISGLWDEQFF. Here the CDR3 DNA reads TGTGCCAGTAGTATTTCAGGGTTGTGGGATGAGCAGTTCTTC.

The rearrangement uses TRBV6-2 or TRBV6-3 and TRBJ1-1; 7 nucleotides agree with TRBD1. The junction had 7 bases not matched to a gene; V was cut back by 0 bases and J by 6 bases. There are 15 residues in the CDR3. Germline V gene data show CDR1 as MNHEY and CDR2 as SVGEGT. The CDR3 nucleotides are TGTGCCAGCAGTTACTCCCTACAGGGGTACCCTGAAGCTTTCTTT. Its protein product is CASSYSLQGYPEAFF.